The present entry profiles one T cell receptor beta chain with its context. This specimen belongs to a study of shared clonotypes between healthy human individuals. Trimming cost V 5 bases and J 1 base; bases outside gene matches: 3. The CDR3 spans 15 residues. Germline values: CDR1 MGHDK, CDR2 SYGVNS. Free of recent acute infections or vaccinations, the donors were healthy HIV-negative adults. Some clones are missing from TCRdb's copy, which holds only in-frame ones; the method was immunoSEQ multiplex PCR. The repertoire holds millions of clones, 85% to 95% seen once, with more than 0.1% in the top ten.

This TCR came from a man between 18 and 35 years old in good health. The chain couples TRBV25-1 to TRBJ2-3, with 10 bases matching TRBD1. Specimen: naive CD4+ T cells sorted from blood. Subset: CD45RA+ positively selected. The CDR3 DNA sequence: TGTGCCAGCAGTCATGGACAGGGGGGCACAGATACGCAGTATTTT. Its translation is CASSHGQGGTDTQYF. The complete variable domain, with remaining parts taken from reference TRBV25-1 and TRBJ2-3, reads EADIYQTPRYLVIGTGKKITLECSQTMGHDKMYWYQQDPGMELHLIHYSYGVNSTEKGDLSSESTVSRIRTEHFPLTLESARPSHTSQYLCASSHGQGGTDTQYFGPGTRLTVL.